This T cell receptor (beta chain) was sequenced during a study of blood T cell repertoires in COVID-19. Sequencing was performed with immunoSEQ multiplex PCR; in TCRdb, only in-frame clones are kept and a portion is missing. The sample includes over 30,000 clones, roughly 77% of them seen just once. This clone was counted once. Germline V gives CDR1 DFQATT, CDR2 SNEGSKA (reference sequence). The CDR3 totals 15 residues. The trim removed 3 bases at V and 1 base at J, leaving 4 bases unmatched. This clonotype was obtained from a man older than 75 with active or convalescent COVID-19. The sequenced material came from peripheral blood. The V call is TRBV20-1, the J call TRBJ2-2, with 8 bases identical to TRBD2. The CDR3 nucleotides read TGCAGTGCTAGTAGGCTAGCGGGGAACACCGGGGAGCTGTTTTTT. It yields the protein CSASRLAGNTGELFF.